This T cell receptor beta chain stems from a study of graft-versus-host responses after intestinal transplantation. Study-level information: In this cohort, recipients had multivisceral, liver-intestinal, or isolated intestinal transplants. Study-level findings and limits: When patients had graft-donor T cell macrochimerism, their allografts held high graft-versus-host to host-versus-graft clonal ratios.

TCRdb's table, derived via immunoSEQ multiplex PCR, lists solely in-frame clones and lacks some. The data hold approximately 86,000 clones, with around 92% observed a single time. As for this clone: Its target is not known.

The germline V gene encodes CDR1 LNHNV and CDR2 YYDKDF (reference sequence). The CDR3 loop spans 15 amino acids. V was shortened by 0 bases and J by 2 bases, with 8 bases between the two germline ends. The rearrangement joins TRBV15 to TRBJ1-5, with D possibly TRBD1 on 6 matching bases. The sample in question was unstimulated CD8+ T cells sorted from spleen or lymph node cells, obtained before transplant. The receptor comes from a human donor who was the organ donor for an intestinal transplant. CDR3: CATSREGARNQPQHF. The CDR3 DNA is TGTGCCACCAGCAGAGAGGGGGCGCGCAATCAGCCCCAGCATTTT.